The clone carrying this T cell receptor beta chain was picked up a small number of times. This entry comes from a study of T-cell reconstitution after alpha-beta-depleted transplantation in children. V shed 3 bases, J shed 4 bases, and the junction held 5 bases outside the gene matches. Looked up from germline, CDR1 is SGHKS and CDR2 is YYEKEE (reference sequence). The CDR3 loop spans 17 amino acids. Preparation of the TCRbeta library involved a method that used unique molecular identifiers. MiXCR, applied by TCRdb to the PCR reads, yields one record per CDR3 protein. The profile covers 450,000 to 700,000 distinct CDR3 sequences, with 25% to 30% appearing a single time and 35% to 40% taken by the ten largest.

The V gene is TRBV5-5, the J gene TRBJ2-2, with 14 bases identical to TRBD2. The starting material was PBMCs, obtained before TCRalphabeta/CD19-depleted stem cell transplant. The TCR comes from a boy in the first two years of life with Wiskott-Aldrich syndrome, due to receive a stem cell transplant. This CDR3 is CASSSGLAGAVTGELFF. The CDR3, as DNA: TGTGCCAGCAGCTCGGGACTAGCGGGAGCGGTCACCGGGGAGCTGTTTTTT.